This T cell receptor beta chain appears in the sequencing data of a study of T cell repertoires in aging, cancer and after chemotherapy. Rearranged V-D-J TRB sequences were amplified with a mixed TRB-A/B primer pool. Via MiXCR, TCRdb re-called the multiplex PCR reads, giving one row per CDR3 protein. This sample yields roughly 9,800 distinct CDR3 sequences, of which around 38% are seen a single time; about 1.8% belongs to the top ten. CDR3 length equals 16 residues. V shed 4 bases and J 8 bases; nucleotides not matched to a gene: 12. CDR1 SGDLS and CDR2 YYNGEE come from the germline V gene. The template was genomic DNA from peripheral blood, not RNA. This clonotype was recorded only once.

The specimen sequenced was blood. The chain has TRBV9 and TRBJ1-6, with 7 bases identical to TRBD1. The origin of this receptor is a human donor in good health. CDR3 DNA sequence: TGTGCCAGCAGCTCGGGACAGCTGACCCCTCATTCACCCCTCCACTTT. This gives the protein CASSSGQLTPHSPLHF.